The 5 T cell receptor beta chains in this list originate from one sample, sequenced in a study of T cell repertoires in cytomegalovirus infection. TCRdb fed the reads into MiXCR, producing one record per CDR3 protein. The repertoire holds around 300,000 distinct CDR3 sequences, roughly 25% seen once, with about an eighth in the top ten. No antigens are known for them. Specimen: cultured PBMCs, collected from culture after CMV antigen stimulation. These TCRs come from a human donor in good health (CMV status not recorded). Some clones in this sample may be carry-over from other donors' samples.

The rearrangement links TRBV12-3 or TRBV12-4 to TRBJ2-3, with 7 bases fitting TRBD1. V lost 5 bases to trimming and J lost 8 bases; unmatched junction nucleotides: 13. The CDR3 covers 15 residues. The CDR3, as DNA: TGTGCCAGCAGTCCCCTAGAAGGGCCAGGGGGTACGCAGTATTTT. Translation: CASSPLEGPGGTQYF.

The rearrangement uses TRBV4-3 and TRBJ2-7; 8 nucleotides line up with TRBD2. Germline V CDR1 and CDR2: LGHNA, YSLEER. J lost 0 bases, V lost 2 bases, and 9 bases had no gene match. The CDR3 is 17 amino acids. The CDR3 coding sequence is TGCGCCAGCAGCCAATACCTTAGCGGGACTAGCTCCTACGAGCAGTACTTC. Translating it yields CASSQYLSGTSSYEQYF.

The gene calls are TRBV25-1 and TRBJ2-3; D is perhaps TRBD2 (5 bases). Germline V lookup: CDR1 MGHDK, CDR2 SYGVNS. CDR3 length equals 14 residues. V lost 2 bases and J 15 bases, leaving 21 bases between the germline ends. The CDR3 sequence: CASSETIDGLSLYF. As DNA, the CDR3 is TGTGCCAGCAGTGAAACAATAGACGGACTTAGTTTATATTTT.

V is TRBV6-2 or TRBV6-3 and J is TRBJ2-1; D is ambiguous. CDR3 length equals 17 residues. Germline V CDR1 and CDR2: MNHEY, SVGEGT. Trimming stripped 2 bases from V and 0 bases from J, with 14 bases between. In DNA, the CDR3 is TGTGCCAGCAGTTACCTACTATTGGGGATCTCCTACAATGAGCAGTTCTTC. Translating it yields CASSYLLLGISYNEQFF.

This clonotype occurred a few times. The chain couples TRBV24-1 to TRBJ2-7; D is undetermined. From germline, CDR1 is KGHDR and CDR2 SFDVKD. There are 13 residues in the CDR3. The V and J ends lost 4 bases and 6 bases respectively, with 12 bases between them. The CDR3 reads CATSEFPPGEQYV. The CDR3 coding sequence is TGTGCCACCAGTGAGTTCCCACCGGGCGAGCAGTACGTC.